A single sample is the source of the 25 T cell receptor beta chains below, sequenced in a study of cytomegalovirus exposure and HLA in healthy donors. In the PCR, 60 Vbeta and 13 Jbeta primers were used. Here immunoSEQ multiplex PCR was the method, and the copy in TCRdb shows in-frame clones only, minus some. The table has some 150,000 clones, 60% to 80% seen once. Sequenced: PBMCs. These receptors all stem from a female donor in good health and CMV-seronegative.

This clone counts as medium-sized (0.01 to 0.1%). V usage is TRBV7-6 and J usage is TRBJ2-5; D gene uncertain. CDR3 length: 13 residues. The V end was cut by 0 bases, the J end by 4 bases, with 6 bases between. Germline CDR1 and CDR2: SGHVS and FNYEAQ. In DNA, the CDR3 is TGTGCCAGCAGCTTAGCACTCCTAGAGACCCAGTACTTC. Its protein is CASSLALLETQYF.

The rearrangement joins TRBV13 to TRBJ2-7; 9 bases agree with TRBD1. Germline loops: CDR1 PRHDT, CDR2 FYEKMQ (reference sequence). The junction had 9 bases not matched to a gene; V was cut back by 3 bases and J by 6 bases. CDR3 size: 15 residues. The CDR3 DNA reads as TGTGCCAGCAGCTTGATCCGGGACAGGGTAGGCGAGCAGTACTTC. Its protein is CASSLIRDRVGEQYF.

This chain uses TRBV4-1 with TRBJ1-1, with a weak D call TRBD1 (6 bases). V was clipped by 1 base and J by 2 bases, with 11 bases between them. This CDR3 is built from 15 residues. Germline V gives CDR1 MGHRA, CDR2 YSYEKL. The CDR3 DNA reads as TGCGCCAGCAGCCAAGGCACAGGGACCAACACTGAAGCTTTCTTT. This encodes CASSQGTGTNTEAFF.

This clone was observed a handful of times. The V gene is TRBV5-4, the J gene TRBJ1-2, with D hard to call. Looked up from germline, CDR1 is SGHNT and CDR2 is YYREEE (reference sequence). The CDR3 loop spans 14 amino acids. Trimming shortened V by 0 bases and J by 4 bases, and 10 bases separated the two germline ends. In DNA form, the CDR3 reads TGTGCCAGCAGCTTGGCCCTAGTAGGCTATGGCTACACCTTC. Protein sequence: CASSLALVGYGYTF.

The DNA of the CDR3 is TGTGCCAGCAGTCCCTTACTAGCGGGGGGAGGCGAGCAGTACTTC. This encodes CASSPLLAGGGEQYF. The rearrangement links TRBV6-5 to TRBJ2-5; 12 bases fit TRBD2. TRBJ2-7 explains the end of the DNA better; the J call may be wrong. This CDR3 spans 15 amino acids. Germline V gives CDR1 MNHEY, CDR2 SVGAGI.

Only a few counts were recorded for this clone. The V gene is TRBV7-3, the J gene TRBJ2-1; D call uncertain. CDR3 length equals 15 residues. Germline values: CDR1 SGHTA, CDR2 FQGTGA. The ends were cut back, 2 bases at V and 1 base at J, with 9 bases in the middle. The CDR3 spells CASSLGSGSYNEQFF. CDR3 nucleotides: TGTGCCAGCAGCTTAGGGTCCGGGTCCTACAATGAGCAGTTCTTC.

This clone occurred once. The rearrangement joins TRBV29-1 to TRBJ1-1, with D tentatively TRBD1 (5 bases). CDR3 length: 13 amino acids. Germline CDR1 is SQVTM and CDR2 is ANQGSEA. Trimming took 4 bases from V and 5 from J, leaving 14 bases between them. CDR3 in amino acids: CSVGRTGGTEAFF. CDR3 bases: TGCAGCGTTGGACGGACCGGGGGAACTGAAGCTTTCTTT.

Remarks on this clone: Sequence at one end of the junction differs from germline and may be a read error. The V and J genes are TRBV27 and TRBJ1-5; the D gene is possibly TRBD1 (6 bases). Germline CDR1 MNHEY, CDR2 SMNVEV (reference sequence). CDR3 length equals 15 residues. The CDR3 DNA reads TGTGCCAGCAGCCAGGGGTCCCCTAGCCATCAGCCCCAGCATTTT. Protein product: CASSQGSPSHQPQHF.

This clone was detected only a few times. The rearrangement uses TRBV15 and TRBJ2-1; weak D call: TRBD1 (6 bases). V dropped 0 bases and J dropped 6 bases, with 12 bases sitting between them. The V gene's germline CDR1 is LNHNV and CDR2 YYDKDF (reference sequence). The CDR3 is 15 residues long. The CDR3 DNA reads as TGTGCCACCAGCAGAGATGGGTGGGGGCTCAATGAGCAGTTCTTC. Amino acids: CATSRDGWGLNEQFF. The full variable domain, in which reference TRBV15 and TRBJ2-1 provide the parts outside the CDR3, is DAMVIQNPRYQVTQFGKPVTLSCSQTLNHNVMYWYQQKSSQAPKLLFHYYDKDFNNEADTPDNFQSRRPNTSFCFLDIRSPGLGDTAMYLCATSRDGWGLNEQFFGPGTRLTVL.

The sample holds a few counts of this clone. The gene calls are TRBV11-3 and TRBJ1-1; a possible D gene is TRBD1 (5 bases). The V and J ends lost 1 base and 10 bases respectively, with 16 bases between them. This CDR3 has 14 residues. CDR1 SGHNT and CDR2 YENEEA come from the germline V gene. CDR3 coding DNA: TGTGCCAGCAGCTTAGGGCCAGGGAGCGGGGCAGCTTTCTTT. This encodes CASSLGPGSGAAFF. The whole variable domain, remainder taken from reference TRBV11-3 and TRBJ1-1, is EAGVVQSPRYKIIEKKQPVAFWCNPISGHNTLYWYLQNLGQGPELLIRYENEEAVDDSQLPKDRFSAERLKGVDSTLKIQPAELGDSAVYLCASSLGPGSGAAFFGQGTRLTVV.

With respect to this clone: At one end, the junction sequence differs from germline, possibly due to a read error. The CDR3 loop is CANGQGVNQPQHF. CDR3 sequence (DNA): TGTGCTAATGGTCAAGGGGTCAATCAGCCCCAGCATTTT. The chain uses TRBV12-5 and TRBJ1-5, with D possibly TRBD1 on 5 matching bases. This CDR3 is 13 amino acids long. Germline values: CDR1 LGHNT, CDR2 FRNRAP.

The V call is TRBV14, the J call TRBJ1-2; D is ambiguous. The germline V gene has CDR1 SGHDN and CDR2 FVKESK. The CDR3 runs 11 residues. V was trimmed by 1 base and J by 8 bases, leaving 5 bases between them. CDR3 sequence: CASSQGAGYTF. DNA of the CDR3: TGTGCCAGCAGCCAAGGTGCGGGCTACACCTTC.

This clone was seen once. CDR3 amino acids: CASSEGQGPREQYF. In DNA, the CDR3 is TGTGCCAGCAGTGAGGGACAGGGCCCCCGGGAGCAGTACTTC. The chain is built from TRBV2 and TRBJ2-7; 9 nucleotides align to TRBD1. The CDR3 extends over 14 amino acids. Germline CDR1 is SNHLY and CDR2 is FYNNEI. Losses at the gene ends were 3 bases for V and 7 bases for J; bases not matched to a gene: 7. The entire variable domain, with the rest obtained from reference TRBV2 and TRBJ2-7, is as follows: EPEVTQTPSHQVTQMGQEVILRCVPISNHLYFYWYRQILGQKVEFLVSFYNNEISEKSEIFDDQFSVERPDGSNFTLKIRSTKLEDSAMYFCASSEGQGPREQYFGPGTRLTVT.

This clone was detected a few times. The chain uses TRBV7-9 and TRBJ1-1, with TRBD1 as a possible D gene (6 bases). Per germline, CDR1 SEHNR and CDR2 FQNEAQ (reference sequence). The CDR3 covers 12 residues. Trimming removed 6 bases from V and 6 bases from J, with 11 bases in between. The CDR3 loop reads CASRQGYAEAFF. The CDR3 coding sequence is TGTGCCAGCAGACAGGGTTACGCTGAAGCTTTCTTT.

The CDR3 DNA follows: TGTGCTAGTGGTTTGGTCAGCCGGGACAGGGGGGGAATGATCTATGGCTACACCTTC. Encoded protein: CASGLVSRDRGGMIYGYTF. The rearrangement links TRBV12-5 to TRBJ1-2, with 11 nucleotides matching TRBD1. J lost 4 bases, V lost 0 bases, and 13 bases had no gene match. This CDR3 comprises 19 residues. The germline CDR1 and CDR2 sequences are LGHNT and FRNRAP.

This clone has only one observation. J is TRBJ1-5 and V is TRBV28; the D gene is possibly TRBD1 (6 bases). The CDR3 extends over 13 amino acids. Trimming took 3 bases from V and 6 from J, leaving 9 bases between them. Germline-derived CDR1 and CDR2 are MDHEN and SYDVKM. The CDR3 here is CASSFRGAQPQHF. CDR3 DNA sequence: TGTGCCAGCAGTTTTCGGGGGGCTCAGCCCCAGCATTTT.

The chain recombines TRBV25-1 with TRBJ1-1; D unresolved. The germline V and J ends were trimmed by 4 bases and 1 base, with 22 bases remaining between them. This CDR3 is built from 18 residues. Germline values: CDR1 MGHDK, CDR2 SYGVNS. CDR3 amino acids: CASSVGYSSASKNTEAFF. Here the CDR3 DNA reads TGTGCCAGCAGTGTGGGTTATAGCTCCGCGAGTAAGAACACTGAAGCTTTCTTT.

The chain has TRBV25-1 and TRBJ2-2; TRBD1 might be the D (6 bases). V was shortened by 1 base and J by 7 bases, with 16 bases between the two germline ends. CDR3 size: 16 residues. Germline V gives CDR1 MGHDK, CDR2 SYGVNS. In DNA, the CDR3 is TGTGCCAGCAGTGAATCCGGGACACAGAAAGGCGGGGAGCTGTTTTTT. Translated: CASSESGTQKGGELFF.

The chain couples TRBV27 to TRBJ1-5; no clear D. V lost 3 bases, J lost 0 bases, and 9 bases lay in between. CDR1 MNHEY and CDR2 SMNVEV come from the germline V gene (reference sequence). There are 15 residues in the CDR3. CDR3 DNA sequence: TGTGCCAGCAGTTTGGCGGCAGATAGCAATCAGCCCCAGCATTTT. Translating gives CASSLAADSNQPQHF.

This clone was picked up one time. This chain joins TRBV5-1 and TRBJ2-5, with D possibly matching TRBD1 (6 bases). The CDR3 consists of 17 residues. Per the germline V gene, CDR1 is SGHRS and CDR2 is YFSETQ. The V end lost 4 bases, the J end lost 1 base, and 20 bases lay between the germline ends. The DNA of the CDR3 is TGCGCCAGCAGCGTACCGGACAGACCAAAGGCCCAAGAGACCCAGTACTTC. Amino acid sequence: CASSVPDRPKAQETQYF. Full variable domain (remainder filled in from reference TRBV5-1 and TRBJ2-5): KAGVTQTPRYLIKTRGQQVTLSCSPISGHRSVSWYQQTPGQGLQFLFEYFSETQRNKGNFPGRFSGRQFSNSRSEMNVSTLELGDSALYLCASSVPDRPKAQETQYFGPGTRLLVL.

This chain connects TRBV28 to TRBJ1-2; possible D gene TRBD1, 6 bases. Germline assignment: CDR1 MDHEN and CDR2 SYDVKM. The CDR3 contains 14 residues. V was cut by 8 bases and J by 4 bases, with 17 bases left in between. In DNA, the CDR3 is TGTGCCAGCGGTATACAGGGCATGGGCTATGGCTACACCTTC. Translating gives CASGIQGMGYGYTF.

V and J are TRBV14 and TRBJ2-1, with TRBD1 matching 7 bases. This CDR3 has 15 residues. With V trimmed by 4 bases and J by 4 bases, 7 bases remained unmatched. Germline V CDR1 and CDR2: SGHDN, FVKESK. For the CDR3, the DNA is TGTGCCAGCAGCCCGACCCGGACAGGATACAATGAGCAGTTCTTC. Its translation is CASSPTRTGYNEQFF.

V and J are TRBV27 and TRBJ2-7, with unresolved D. Trimming stripped 4 bases from V and 1 base from J, with 8 bases between. The CDR3 spans 13 residues. Germline-derived CDR1 and CDR2 are MNHEY and SMNVEV (reference sequence). The CDR3 DNA reads as TGTGCCAGCAGTTCTAGTTGGTCCTACGAGCAGTACTTC. It translates to CASSSSWSYEQYF.

The chain links TRBV4-1 to TRBJ2-2; 8 bases match TRBD1. This CDR3 comprises 17 residues. With V trimmed by 4 bases and J by 4 bases, 11 bases remained unmatched. The germline V gene encodes CDR1 MGHRA and CDR2 YSYEKL. The CDR3 sequence is CASSPELAGGRTGELFF. For the CDR3, the DNA is TGCGCCAGCAGCCCCGAGCTGGCAGGGGGCCGCACCGGGGAGCTGTTTTTT.

The rearrangement links TRBV15 to TRBJ2-7; 7 bases align to TRBD2. The germline V gene encodes CDR1 LNHNV and CDR2 YYDKDF (reference sequence). CDR3 size: 16 residues. The trim removed 5 bases at V and 0 bases at J, leaving 10 bases unmatched. The CDR3 protein is CATSREQAGVSYEQYF. The CDR3 DNA reads TGTGCCACCAGCCGGGAACAGGCGGGGGTCTCCTACGAGCAGTACTTC. Combining the CDR3 with reference TRBV15 and TRBJ2-7 gives the whole variable domain DAMVIQNPRYQVTQFGKPVTLSCSQTLNHNVMYWYQQKSSQAPKLLFHYYDKDFNNEADTPDNFQSRRPNTSFCFLDIRSPGLGDTAMYLCATSREQAGVSYEQYFGPGTRLTVT.